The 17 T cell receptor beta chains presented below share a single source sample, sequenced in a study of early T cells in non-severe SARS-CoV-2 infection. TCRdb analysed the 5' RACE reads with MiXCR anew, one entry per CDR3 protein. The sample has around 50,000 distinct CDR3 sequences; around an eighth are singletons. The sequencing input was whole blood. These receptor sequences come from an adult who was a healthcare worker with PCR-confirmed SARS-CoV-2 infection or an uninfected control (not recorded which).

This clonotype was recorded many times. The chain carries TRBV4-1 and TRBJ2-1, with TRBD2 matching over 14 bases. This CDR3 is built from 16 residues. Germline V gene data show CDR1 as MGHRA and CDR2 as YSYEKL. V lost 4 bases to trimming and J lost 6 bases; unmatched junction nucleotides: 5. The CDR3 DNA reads TGCGCCAGCAGCCCCCAGGGGACTAGCGGGAGCAATGAGCAGTTCTTC. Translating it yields CASSPQGTSGSNEQFF.

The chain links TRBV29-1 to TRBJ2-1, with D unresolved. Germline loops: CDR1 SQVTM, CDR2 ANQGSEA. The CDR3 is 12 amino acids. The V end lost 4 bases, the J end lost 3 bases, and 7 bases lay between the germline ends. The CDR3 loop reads CSVGGDYNEQFF. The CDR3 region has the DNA TGCAGCGTTGGTGGGGACTACAATGAGCAGTTCTTC.

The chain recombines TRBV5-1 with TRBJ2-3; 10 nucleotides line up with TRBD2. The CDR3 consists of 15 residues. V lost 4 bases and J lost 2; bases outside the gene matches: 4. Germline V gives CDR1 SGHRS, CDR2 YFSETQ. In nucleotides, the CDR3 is TGCGCCAGCAGCGGCACTAGCGGGATCACAGATACGCAGTATTTT. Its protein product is CASSGTSGITDTQYF. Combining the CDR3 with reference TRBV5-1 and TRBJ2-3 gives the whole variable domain KAGVTQTPRYLIKTRGQQVTLSCSPISGHRSVSWYQQTPGQGLQFLFEYFSETQRNKGNFPGRFSGRQFSNSRSEMNVSTLELGDSALYLCASSGTSGITDTQYFGPGTRLTVL.

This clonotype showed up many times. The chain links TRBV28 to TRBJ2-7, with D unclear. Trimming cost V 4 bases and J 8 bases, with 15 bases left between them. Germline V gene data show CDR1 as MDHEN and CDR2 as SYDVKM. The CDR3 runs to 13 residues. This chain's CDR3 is CASSSADLVKQYF. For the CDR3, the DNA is TGTGCCAGCAGTTCCGCAGATCTCGTTAAGCAGTACTTC.

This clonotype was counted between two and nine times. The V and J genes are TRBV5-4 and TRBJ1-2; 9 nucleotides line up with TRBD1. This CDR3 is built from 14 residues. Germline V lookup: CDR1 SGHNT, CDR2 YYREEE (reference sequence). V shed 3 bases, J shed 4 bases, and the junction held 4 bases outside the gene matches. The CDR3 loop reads CASSSQGARYGYTF. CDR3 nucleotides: TGTGCCAGCAGCTCACAGGGGGCTCGCTATGGCTACACCTTC. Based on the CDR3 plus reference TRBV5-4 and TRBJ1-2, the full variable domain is ETGVTQSPTHLIKTRGQQVTLRCSSQSGHNTVSWYQQALGQGPQFIFQYYREEENGRGNFPPRFSGLQFPNYSSELNVNALELDDSALYLCASSSQGARYGYTFGSGTRLTVV.

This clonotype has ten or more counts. CDR3 region: CASSRVEADTQYF. The CDR3 DNA reads as TGTGCCAGTAGTAGGGTGGAAGCAGATACGCAGTATTTT. This chain links TRBV19 with TRBJ2-3; D ambiguous. Germline values: CDR1 LNHDA, CDR2 SQIVND (reference sequence). V lost 4 bases, J lost 4 bases, and 9 bases lay in between. The CDR3 is 13 residues long.

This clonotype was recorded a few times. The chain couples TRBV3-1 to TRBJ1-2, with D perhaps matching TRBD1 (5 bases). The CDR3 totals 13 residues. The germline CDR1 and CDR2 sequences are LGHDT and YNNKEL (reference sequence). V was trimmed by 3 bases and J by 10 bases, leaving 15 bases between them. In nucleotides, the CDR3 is TGTGCCAGCAGCCACCGGGACCTCCTGGACTACACCTTC. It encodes CASSHRDLLDYTF.

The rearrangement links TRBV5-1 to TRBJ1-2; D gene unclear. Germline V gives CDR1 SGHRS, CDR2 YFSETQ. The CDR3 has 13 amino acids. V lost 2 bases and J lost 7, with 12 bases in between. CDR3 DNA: TGCGCCAGCAGCTTAAGGGTTGACTTTGGCTACACCTTC. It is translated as CASSLRVDFGYTF. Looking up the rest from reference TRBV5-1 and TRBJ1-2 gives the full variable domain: KAGVTQTPRYLIKTRGQQVTLSCSPISGHRSVSWYQQTPGQGLQFLFEYFSETQRNKGNFPGRFSGRQFSNSRSEMNVSTLELGDSALYLCASSLRVDFGYTFGSGTRLTVV.

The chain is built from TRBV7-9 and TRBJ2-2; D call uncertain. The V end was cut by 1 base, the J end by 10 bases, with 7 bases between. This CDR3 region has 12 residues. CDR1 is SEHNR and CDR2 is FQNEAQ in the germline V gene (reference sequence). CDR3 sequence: CASSLGTPELFF. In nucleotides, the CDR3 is TGTGCCAGCAGCTTAGGGACCCCGGAGCTGTTTTTT. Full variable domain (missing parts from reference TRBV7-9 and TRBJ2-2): DTGVSQNPRHKITKRGQNVTFRCDPISEHNRLYWYRQTLGQGPEFLTYFQNEAQLEKSRLLSDRFSAERPKGSFSTLEIQRTEQGDSAMYLCASSLGTPELFFGEGSRLTVL.

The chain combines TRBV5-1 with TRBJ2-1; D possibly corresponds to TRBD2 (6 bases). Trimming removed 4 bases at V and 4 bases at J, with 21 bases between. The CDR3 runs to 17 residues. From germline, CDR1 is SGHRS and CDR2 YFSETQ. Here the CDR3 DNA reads TGCGCCAGCAGCCTTGGGAATCGGCGGGAAGAATACAATGAGCAGTTCTTC. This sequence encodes CASSLGNRREEYNEQFF.

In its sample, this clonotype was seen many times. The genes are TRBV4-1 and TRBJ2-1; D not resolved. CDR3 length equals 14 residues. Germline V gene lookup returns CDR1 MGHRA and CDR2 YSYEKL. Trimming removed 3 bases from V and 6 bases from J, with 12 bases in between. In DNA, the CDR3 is TGCGCCAGCAGCCAGGGTGTGGTTAGCAATGAGCAGTTCTTC. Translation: CASSQGVVSNEQFF.

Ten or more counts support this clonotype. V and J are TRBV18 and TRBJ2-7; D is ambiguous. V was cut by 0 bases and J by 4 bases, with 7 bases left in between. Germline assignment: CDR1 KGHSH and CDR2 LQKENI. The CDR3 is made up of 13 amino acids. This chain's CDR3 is CASSPPRRYEQYF. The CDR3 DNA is TGTGCCAGCTCACCACCGCGTCGTTACGAGCAGTACTTC.

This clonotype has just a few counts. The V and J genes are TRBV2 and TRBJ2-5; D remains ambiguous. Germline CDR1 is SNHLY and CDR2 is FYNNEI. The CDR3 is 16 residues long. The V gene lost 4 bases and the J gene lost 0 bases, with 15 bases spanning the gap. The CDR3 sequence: CASSVAAEAYQETQYF. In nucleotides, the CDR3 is TGTGCCAGCAGTGTGGCGGCTGAAGCGTACCAAGAGACCCAGTACTTC.

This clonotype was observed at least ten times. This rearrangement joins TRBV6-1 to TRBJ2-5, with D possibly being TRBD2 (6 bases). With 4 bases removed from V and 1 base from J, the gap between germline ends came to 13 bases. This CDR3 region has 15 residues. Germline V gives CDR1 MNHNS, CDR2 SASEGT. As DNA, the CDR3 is TGTGCCAGCAGTGGACTAGGATGGGCCCAAGAGACCCAGTACTTC. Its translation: CASSGLGWAQETQYF.

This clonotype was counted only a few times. CDR3 in amino acids: CASSLLAGVKTGELFF. The CDR3 DNA reads TGTGCCAGCAGCCTTCTAGCGGGAGTGAAGACCGGGGAGCTGTTTTTT. The genes are TRBV7-2 and TRBJ2-2, with TRBD2 matching 10 bases. This CDR3 contains 16 residues. V trimming: 5 bases; J trimming: 5 bases; junction bases outside the gene matches: 8. Germline assignment: CDR1 SGHTA and CDR2 FQGNSA.

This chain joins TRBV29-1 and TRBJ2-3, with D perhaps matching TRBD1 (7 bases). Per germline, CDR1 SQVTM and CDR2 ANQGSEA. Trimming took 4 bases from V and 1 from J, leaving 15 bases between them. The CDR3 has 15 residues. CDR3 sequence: CSVGAGGTGTDTQYF. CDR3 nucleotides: TGCAGCGTTGGGGCAGGGGGGACGGGCACAGATACGCAGTATTTT.

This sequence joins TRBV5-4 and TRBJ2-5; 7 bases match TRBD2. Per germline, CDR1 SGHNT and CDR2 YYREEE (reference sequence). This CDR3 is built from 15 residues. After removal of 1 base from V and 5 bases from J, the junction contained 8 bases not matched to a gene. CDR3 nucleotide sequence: TGTGCCAGCAGCTTGTCGGCGGGAGCGAGTGAGACCCAGTACTTC. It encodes CASSLSAGASETQYF.